A single sample is the source of the 25 T cell receptor beta chains below, sequenced in a study of T cell responses to AZD1222 COVID-19 vaccine. Produced via immunoSEQ multiplex PCR; TCRdb's table is partial and in-frame only. This table holds about 120,000 clones, about nine tenths found once. This material consisted of peripheral blood, taken on day 0 of AZD1222 vaccination. All receptors come from an adult in good health.

V gene TRBV28 combines with J gene TRBJ1-5; D is ambiguous. This CDR3 comprises 12 residues. CDR1 MDHEN and CDR2 SYDVKM come from the germline V gene. Trimming removed 5 bases from V and 2 bases from J, with 4 bases in between. In DNA form, the CDR3 reads TGTGCCAGCAGTAGGCGCAATCAGCCCCAGCATTTT. Translated, it gives CASSRRNQPQHF.

V gene TRBV5-1 combines with J gene TRBJ1-2; 7 positions agree with TRBD1. V was clipped by 4 bases and J by 0 bases; unmatched bases: 6. The CDR3 loop spans 15 amino acids. The germline V gene encodes CDR1 SGHRS and CDR2 YFSETQ. The CDR3 spells CASSPSGTANYGYTF. CDR3 DNA sequence: TGCGCCAGCAGCCCCTCCGGGACAGCTAACTATGGCTACACCTTC.

There are a few counts of this clone. V and J are TRBV6-2 or TRBV6-3 and TRBJ1-3, with a possible D match to TRBD1 (5 bases). CDR3 length: 21 amino acids. V was cut by 5 bases and J by 4 bases, with 33 bases left in between. The germline CDR1 and CDR2 sequences are MNHEY and SVGEGT. The CDR3 loop is CASSTFDRPGRLAADGNTIYF. In DNA form, the CDR3 reads TGTGCCAGCAGTACCTTCGACAGACCCGGCCGACTAGCAGCCGACGGAAACACCATATATTTT.

J is TRBJ1-2 and V is TRBV5-1; D might be TRBD1 (5 bases). Germline CDR1 is SGHRS and CDR2 is YFSETQ. This CDR3 region has 14 residues. V was clipped by 4 bases and J by 8 bases, with 18 bases between them. The CDR3 protein is CASSPQGPLGGYTF. The CDR3 bases are TGCGCCAGCAGCCCGCAGGGACCCCTTGGCGGCTACACCTTC. Variable domain in full (rest from reference TRBV5-1 and TRBJ1-2): KAGVTQTPRYLIKTRGQQVTLSCSPISGHRSVSWYQQTPGQGLQFLFEYFSETQRNKGNFPGRFSGRQFSNSRSEMNVSTLELGDSALYLCASSPQGPLGGYTFGSGTRLTVV.

The chain is built from TRBV18 and TRBJ2-2, with 7 nucleotides matching TRBD2. J lost 15 bases, V lost 6 bases, and 10 bases had no gene match. The germline gives CDR1 KGHSH, CDR2 LQKENI. The length of the CDR3 is 12 residues. CDR3 region: CASSPREGTLFF. DNA for the CDR3: TGTGCCAGCTCCCCAAGGGAGGGGACGTTGTTTTTT. Combining the CDR3 with reference TRBV18 and TRBJ2-2 gives the whole variable domain NAGVMQNPRHLVRRRGQEARLRCSPMKGHSHVYWYRQLPEEGLKFMVYLQKENIIDESGMPKERFSAEFPKEGPSILRIQQVVRGDSAAYFCASSPREGTLFFGEGSRLTVL.

Comments on this clone: Other DNA sequences from this sample encode an identical CDR3 as well. The chain uses TRBV27 and TRBJ1-2; D is perhaps TRBD1 (6 bases). The CDR3 extends over 13 amino acids. Trimming removed 2 bases from V and 4 bases from J, with 8 bases in between. Per germline, CDR1 MNHEY and CDR2 SMNVEV (reference sequence). CDR3 DNA: TGTGCCAGCAGTTTACAGGGGAGCTATGGCTACACCTTC. It yields the protein CASSLQGSYGYTF.

This chain links TRBV29-1 with TRBJ2-3; D unclear. This CDR3 is built from 12 residues. The germline V gene encodes CDR1 SQVTM and CDR2 ANQGSEA. The V end was cut by 6 bases, the J end by 2 bases, with 9 bases between. CDR3 in DNA: TGCAGCGTCATAGGGCACACAGATACGCAGTATTTT. The encoded protein is CSVIGHTDTQYF.

This sequence joins TRBV19 and TRBJ2-1; D is unclear. The CDR3 sequence is 16 residues long. V was cut by 3 bases and J by 7 bases, with 19 bases left in between. The germline CDR1 and CDR2 sequences are LNHDA and SQIVND (reference sequence). This CDR3 reads CASSMWGTHLGNEQFF. As DNA, the CDR3 is TGTGCCAGTAGTATGTGGGGAACCCACCTCGGGAATGAGCAGTTCTTC.

This clone has a handful of counts. V usage is TRBV28 and J usage is TRBJ1-1; D may be TRBD1 (6 bases). This CDR3 region has 14 residues. CDR1 is MDHEN and CDR2 is SYDVKM in the germline V gene. Trimming removed 3 bases from V and 3 bases from J, with 11 bases in between. This CDR3 is CASSFGGPYTEAFF. The CDR3 nucleotides are TGTGCCAGCAGTTTCGGGGGGCCCTACACTGAAGCTTTCTTT.

This chain uses TRBV7-8 with TRBJ1-5; TRBD1 agrees at 7 bases. Germline CDR1 SGHVS, CDR2 FQNEAQ. The CDR3 length is 16 residues. The V segment lost 5 bases and the J segment 0 bases; nucleotides outside the gene matches: 7. In DNA, the CDR3 is TGTGCCAGCAGCCCACAGACAGGGAATAGCAATCAGCCCCAGCATTTT. This translates into CASSPQTGNSNQPQHF. The complete variable domain, with remaining parts taken from reference TRBV7-8 and TRBJ1-5, reads GAGVSQSPRYKVAKRGQDVALRCDPISGHVSLFWYQQALGQGPEFLTYFQNEAQLDKSGLPSDRFFAERPEGSVSTLKIQRTQQEDSAVYLCASSPQTGNSNQPQHFGDGTRLSIL.

This chain uses TRBV28 with TRBJ2-5; D is possibly TRBD2 (5 bases). Germline V gene data show CDR1 as MDHEN and CDR2 as SYDVKM. The CDR3 loop spans 14 amino acids. Trimming stripped 3 bases from V and 3 bases from J, with 11 bases between. The CDR3 spells CASSLRGLKETQYF. CDR3 bases: TGTGCCAGCAGTTTGCGCGGGCTAAAAGAGACCCAGTACTTC. Together with reference TRBV28 and TRBJ2-5, the CDR3 gives the full variable domain: DVKVTQSSRYLVKRTGEKVFLECVQDMDHENMFWYRQDPGLGLRLIYFSYDVKMKEKGDIPEGYSVSREKKERFSLILESASTNQTSMYLCASSLRGLKETQYFGPGTRLLVL.

CDR3 nucleotide sequence: TGTGCCTGGAGTTCGCGGACAGGGGGCTACAATGAGCAGTTCTTC. Protein: CAWSSRTGGYNEQFF. V is TRBV30 and J is TRBJ2-1; 10 nucleotides align to TRBD1. V gave up 2 bases and J gave up 3 bases; unmatched junction bases: 4. Per germline, CDR1 GTSNPN and CDR2 SVGIG (reference sequence). This CDR3 has 15 residues.

This rearrangement joins TRBV3-1 (or the pseudogene TRBV3-2) to TRBJ1-5, with a tentative D call TRBD1 (5 bases). The germline V gene encodes CDR1 LGHDT and CDR2 YNNKEL (reference sequence). The CDR3 contains 16 residues. V was pared by 4 bases and J by 7 bases, with 20 bases between. The CDR3, as DNA: TGTGCCAGCAGCCCAGATCCGGGGGGTAAAGGGCAGCCCCAGCATTTT. Its protein product is CASSPDPGGKGQPQHF.

The chain is built from TRBV11-2 and TRBJ1-1; 8 bases fit TRBD1. This CDR3 contains 13 residues. CDR1 SGHAT and CDR2 FQNNGV come from the germline V gene. The trim removed 5 bases at V and 5 bases at J, leaving 4 bases unmatched. The CDR3 region has the DNA TGTGCCAGCAGCCCCAGGGGGCCTACTGAAGCTTTCTTT. Encoded protein: CASSPRGPTEAFF. Using reference TRBV11-2 and TRBJ1-1 for the parts outside the CDR3, the full variable domain is EAGVAQSPRYKIIEKRQSVAFWCNPISGHATLYWYQQILGQGPKLLIQFQNNGVVDDSQLPKDRFSAERLKGVDSTLKIQPAKLEDSAVYLCASSPRGPTEAFFGQGTRLTVV.

The J gene is TRBJ2-3, the V gene TRBV28; D is possibly TRBD1 or TRBD2 (5 bases each). The ends were cut back, 1 base at V and 4 bases at J, with 9 bases in the middle. The CDR3 has 14 residues. Germline CDR1 is MDHEN and CDR2 is SYDVKM. For the CDR3, the DNA is TGTGCCAGCAGTTTATCATGGGGACCAGATACGCAGTATTTT. Protein sequence: CASSLSWGPDTQYF.

In its sample, this clone was seen once. This chain joins TRBV7-8 and TRBJ1-1; D is possibly TRBD1 (5 bases). This CDR3 has 14 residues. Trimming took 2 bases from V and 3 from J, leaving 10 bases between them. The germline V gene encodes CDR1 SGHVS and CDR2 FQNEAQ. The CDR3 spells CASSLTQVDTEAFF. The CDR3 DNA reads TGTGCCAGCAGCTTAACACAGGTAGACACTGAAGCTTTCTTT. Full variable domain (outside the CDR3, taken from reference TRBV7-8 and TRBJ1-1): GAGVSQSPRYKVAKRGQDVALRCDPISGHVSLFWYQQALGQGPEFLTYFQNEAQLDKSGLPSDRFFAERPEGSVSTLKIQRTQQEDSAVYLCASSLTQVDTEAFFGQGTRLTVV.

The J gene is TRBJ2-2, the V gene TRBV28; the D is unclear. V shed 7 bases and J shed 3 bases, with 12 bases lying between them. This CDR3 has 14 amino acids. Looked up from germline, CDR1 is MDHEN and CDR2 is SYDVKM. The CDR3 nucleotides read TGTGCCAGCAACGACTGGGGTGACACCGGGGAGCTGTTTTTT. It specifies CASNDWGDTGELFF.

The chain joins TRBV27 to TRBJ1-2; D is unclear. V was pared by 0 bases and J by 2 bases, with 13 bases between. CDR1 is MNHEY and CDR2 is SMNVEV in the germline V gene (reference sequence). The CDR3 spans 16 residues. The CDR3 loop is CASSLSTITSNYGYTF. CDR3 nucleotides: TGTGCCAGCAGTTTATCAACGATAACTTCAAACTATGGCTACACCTTC.

The chain links TRBV20-1 to TRBJ1-1; D not resolved. Trimming shortened V by 5 bases and J by 11 bases, and 9 bases separated the two germline ends. Looked up from germline, CDR1 is DFQATT and CDR2 is SNEGSKA (reference sequence). The CDR3 is 9 amino acids. The CDR3 nucleotides read TGCAGTGCTCTCGGGTGGGCTTTCTTT. Protein sequence: CSALGWAFF.

This chain uses TRBV28 with TRBJ2-1; 7 bases map to TRBD1. CDR1 is MDHEN and CDR2 is SYDVKM in the germline V gene. V was pared by 6 bases and J by 0 bases, with 8 bases of the junction left unmatched. This CDR3 has 16 residues. The CDR3 sequence is CASRLGQASSYNEQFF. The CDR3 nucleotides are TGTGCCAGCAGATTAGGACAGGCTAGCTCCTACAATGAGCAGTTCTTC.

This clone was picked up a small number of times. The chain uses TRBV28 and TRBJ1-4; tentatively, D is TRBD1 (6 bases). V dropped 2 bases and J dropped 5 bases, with 9 bases sitting between them. Looked up from germline, CDR1 is MDHEN and CDR2 is SYDVKM. This CDR3 region has 14 residues. This CDR3 is CASSLMGANEKLFF. The CDR3 DNA follows: TGTGCCAGCAGTTTAATGGGGGCGAATGAAAAACTGTTTTTT.

V and J are TRBV4-1 and TRBJ1-5, with D maybe TRBD1 (5 bases). V was trimmed by 3 bases and J by 7 bases, leaving 16 bases between them. CDR1 MGHRA and CDR2 YSYEKL come from the germline V gene. The CDR3 loop spans 15 amino acids. The CDR3: CASSHGDGSLQPQHF. DNA for the CDR3: TGCGCCAGCAGCCATGGGGACGGGTCTTTGCAGCCCCAGCATTTT.

The chain uses TRBV29-1 and TRBJ2-2; a possible D gene is TRBD2 (5 bases). The V end lost 6 bases, the J end lost 8 bases, and 25 bases lay between the germline ends. Germline V lookup: CDR1 SQVTM, CDR2 ANQGSEA. This CDR3 contains 16 residues. CDR3 nucleotides: TGCAGCGTAGGAGGAGCAAGAAAGGGTAATCCGGGGGAGCTGTTTTTT. This encodes CSVGGARKGNPGELFF.

The chain employs TRBV5-5 and TRBJ2-7, with 10 bases aligning to TRBD2. Looked up from germline, CDR1 is SGHKS and CDR2 is YYEKEE (reference sequence). Trimming removed 5 bases from V and 4 bases from J; junction bases left unmatched: 3. The CDR3 length is 13 residues. CDR3 bases: TGTGCCAGCAGGCTTAGCGGGAGGTACGAGCAGTACTTC. Protein: CASRLSGRYEQYF.

V and J are TRBV12-3 or TRBV12-4 and TRBJ2-1; D perhaps matches TRBD2 (5 bases). The CDR3 spans 13 residues. V lost 3 bases, J lost 7 bases, and 10 bases lay in between. The CDR3 DNA follows: TGTGCCAGCAGTTTCACGGGATCGAATGAGCAGTTCTTC. Amino acids: CASSFTGSNEQFF.